The entry below gives a single T cell receptor (beta chain) sequence along with its context. There are 14 residues in the CDR3. Trimming cost V 5 bases and J 0 bases, with 11 bases left between them. Germline assignment: CDR1 MNHEY and CDR2 SMNVEV (reference sequence). This entry belongs to a study of blood T cell repertoires in COVID-19. On the study more broadly: Acute and convalescent COVID-19 specimens originated in the United States, Italy and Spain. T cells, B-cell-depleted T cells, or PBMCs provided the cDNA or gDNA that served as material.

Original handling: Cell counts per sample came from amplifying reference gene primers. Profiled with immunoSEQ multiplex PCR; TCRdb holds only in-frame clones, not every one. The DNA gave D and trimming, while V, J and clone size come from that table. This sample has tens of thousands of clones; roughly 89% occur once, and the top ten carry approximately 15%. The chain couples TRBV27 to TRBJ2-7, with D tentatively TRBD1 (6 bases). The sequence was obtained from a man between 60 and 75 years old with active COVID-19. Specimen: peripheral blood. CDR3: CASSPQGLSYEQYF. The CDR3 DNA reads TGTGCCAGCAGTCCCCAGGGGCTCTCCTACGAGCAGTACTTC.